This T cell receptor beta chain is drawn from a study of vaccination and CD4 T cells after COVID-19. Study information: Two mRNA vaccine doses were given, either BNT162b2 or mRNA-1273. Spike peptides, overlapping and drawn from SARS-CoV-2, HCoV-NL63, HCoV-OC43 and HCoV-229E, were used to stimulate cells.

Sequenced with the Oncomine TCR Beta short-read assay was DNA taken from cultured CD4+ T cells. It was from cultured CD4+ T cells that genomic DNA was extracted. Via MiXCR, TCRdb re-called the PCR reads, giving one row per CDR3 protein. The sample has over 7,500 distinct CDR3 sequences, about 39% seen once; the top ten hold around 30%. Treatment here: approximately nine-day PBMC culture with coronavirus spike peptide pools or control peptides (ViraFEST assay). From the unexposed donor, CD4+ T cells were collected ahead of the COVID-19 pandemic (2011-2018). Culture conditions combined about 2 million PBMCs per well with around 9.2 IU/ml IL-2 and around 9.5 ug/ml peptide pools. General observations from the study: For convalescent patients, 304 of the 307 vaccine-specific clones analyzed were classified as spike mono-reactive.

By share, this clonotype counts as medium-sized. Its antigen is currently unknown. The TCR comes from a human donor in good health. Sequences were obtained from CD4+ T cells from blood, cultured in vitro.

The CDR3 nucleotides are TGTGCCAGCAGCTTAGCAAAGACTGGCAGAGCCTACGAGCAGTACTTC. Translation: CASSLAKTGRAYEQYF. The rearrangement uses TRBV7-9 and TRBJ2-7; D is undetermined. Per germline, CDR1 SEHNR and CDR2 FQNEAQ (reference sequence). CDR3 length equals 16 residues. With 0 bases removed from V and 2 bases from J, the gap between germline ends came to 14 bases. Complete variable domain (other parts from reference TRBV7-9 and TRBJ2-7): DTGVSQNPRHKITKRGQNVTFRCDPISEHNRLYWYRQTLGQGPEFLTYFQNEAQLEKSRLLSDRFSAERPKGSFSTLEIQRTEQGDSAMYLCASSLAKTGRAYEQYFGPGTRLTVT.